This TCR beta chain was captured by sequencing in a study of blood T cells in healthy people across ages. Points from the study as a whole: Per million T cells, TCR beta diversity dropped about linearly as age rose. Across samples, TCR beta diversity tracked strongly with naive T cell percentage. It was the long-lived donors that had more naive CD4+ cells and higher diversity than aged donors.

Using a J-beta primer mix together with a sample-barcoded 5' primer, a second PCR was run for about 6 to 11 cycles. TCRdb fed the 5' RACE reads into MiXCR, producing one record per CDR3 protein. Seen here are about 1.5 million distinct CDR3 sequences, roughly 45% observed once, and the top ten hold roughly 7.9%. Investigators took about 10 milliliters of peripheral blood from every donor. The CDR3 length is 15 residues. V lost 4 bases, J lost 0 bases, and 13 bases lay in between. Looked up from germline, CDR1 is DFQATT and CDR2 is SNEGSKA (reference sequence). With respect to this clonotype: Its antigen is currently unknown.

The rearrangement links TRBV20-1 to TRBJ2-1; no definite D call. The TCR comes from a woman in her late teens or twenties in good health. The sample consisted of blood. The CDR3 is CSAIGPPSSYNEQFF. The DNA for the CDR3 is TGCAGTGCTATAGGACCGCCGAGCTCCTACAATGAGCAGTTCTTC.